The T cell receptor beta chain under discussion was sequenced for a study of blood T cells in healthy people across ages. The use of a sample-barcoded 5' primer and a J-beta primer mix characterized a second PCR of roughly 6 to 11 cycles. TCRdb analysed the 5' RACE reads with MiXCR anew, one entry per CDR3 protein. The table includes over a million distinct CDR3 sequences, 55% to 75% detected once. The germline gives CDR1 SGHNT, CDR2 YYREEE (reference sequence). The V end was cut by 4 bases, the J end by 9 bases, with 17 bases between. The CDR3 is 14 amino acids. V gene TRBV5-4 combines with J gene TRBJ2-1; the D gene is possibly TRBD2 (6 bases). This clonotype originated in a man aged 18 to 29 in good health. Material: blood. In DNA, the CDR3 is TGTGCCAGCAGCCCGGGACTTCCTCGGGGTGAGCAGTTCTTC. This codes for CASSPGLPRGEQFF. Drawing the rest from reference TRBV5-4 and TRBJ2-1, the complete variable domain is ETGVTQSPTHLIKTRGQQVTLRCSSQSGHNTVSWYQQALGQGPQFIFQYYREEENGRGNFPPRFSGLQFPNYSSELNVNALELDDSALYLCASSPGLPRGEQFFGPGTRLTVL.